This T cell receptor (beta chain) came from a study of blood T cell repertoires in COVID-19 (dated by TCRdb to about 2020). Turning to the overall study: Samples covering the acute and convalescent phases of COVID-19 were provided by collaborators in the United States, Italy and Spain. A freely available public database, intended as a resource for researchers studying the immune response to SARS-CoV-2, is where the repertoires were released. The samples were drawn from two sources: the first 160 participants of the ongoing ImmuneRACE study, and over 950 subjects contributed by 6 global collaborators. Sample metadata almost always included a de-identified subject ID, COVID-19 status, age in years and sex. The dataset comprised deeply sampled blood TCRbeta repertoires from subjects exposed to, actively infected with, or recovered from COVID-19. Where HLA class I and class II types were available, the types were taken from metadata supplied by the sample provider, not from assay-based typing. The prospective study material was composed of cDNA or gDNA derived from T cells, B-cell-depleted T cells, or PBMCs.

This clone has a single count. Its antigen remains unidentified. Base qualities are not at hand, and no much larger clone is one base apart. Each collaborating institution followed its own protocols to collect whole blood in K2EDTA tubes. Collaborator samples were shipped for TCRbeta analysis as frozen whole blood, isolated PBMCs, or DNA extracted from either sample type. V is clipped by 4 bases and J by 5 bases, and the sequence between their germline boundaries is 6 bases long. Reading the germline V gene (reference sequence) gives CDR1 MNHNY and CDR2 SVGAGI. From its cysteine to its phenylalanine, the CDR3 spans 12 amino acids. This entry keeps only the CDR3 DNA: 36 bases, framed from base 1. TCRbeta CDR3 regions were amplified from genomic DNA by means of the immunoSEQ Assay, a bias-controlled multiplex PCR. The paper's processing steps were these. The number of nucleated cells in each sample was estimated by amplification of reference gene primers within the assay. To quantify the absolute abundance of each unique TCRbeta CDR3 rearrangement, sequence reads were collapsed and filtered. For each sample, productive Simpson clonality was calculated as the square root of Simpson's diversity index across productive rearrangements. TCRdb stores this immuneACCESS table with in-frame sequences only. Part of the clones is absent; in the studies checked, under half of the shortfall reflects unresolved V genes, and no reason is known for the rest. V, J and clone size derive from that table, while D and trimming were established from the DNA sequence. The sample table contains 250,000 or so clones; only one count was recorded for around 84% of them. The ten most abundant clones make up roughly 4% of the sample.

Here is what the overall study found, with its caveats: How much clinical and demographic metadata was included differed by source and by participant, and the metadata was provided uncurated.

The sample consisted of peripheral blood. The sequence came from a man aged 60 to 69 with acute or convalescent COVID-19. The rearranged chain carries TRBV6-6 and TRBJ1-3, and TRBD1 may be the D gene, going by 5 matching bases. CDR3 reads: CASSLDRNTIYF. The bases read TGTGCCAGCAGTTTGGACAGAAACACCATATATTTT.